The source of this TCR beta chain is a study of blood T cell repertoires in COVID-19. The CDR3 runs to 14 residues. The germline CDR1 and CDR2 sequences are MNHNS and SASEGT. Trimming cost V 2 bases and J 1 base, with 8 bases left between them. Data came from immunoSEQ multiplex PCR; TCRdb stores just in-frame clones and leaves some out. The sample lists 65,000 to 90,000 clones, 86% occurring once. Sequences were obtained from peripheral blood. This sequence was found in a man aged 45-60 years with active COVID-19. The rearrangement uses TRBV6-1 and TRBJ1-1, with unresolved D. In DNA, the CDR3 is TGTGCCAGCAGTGAATGGGCCGCGAACACTGAAGCTTTCTTT. Protein sequence: CASSEWAANTEAFF.